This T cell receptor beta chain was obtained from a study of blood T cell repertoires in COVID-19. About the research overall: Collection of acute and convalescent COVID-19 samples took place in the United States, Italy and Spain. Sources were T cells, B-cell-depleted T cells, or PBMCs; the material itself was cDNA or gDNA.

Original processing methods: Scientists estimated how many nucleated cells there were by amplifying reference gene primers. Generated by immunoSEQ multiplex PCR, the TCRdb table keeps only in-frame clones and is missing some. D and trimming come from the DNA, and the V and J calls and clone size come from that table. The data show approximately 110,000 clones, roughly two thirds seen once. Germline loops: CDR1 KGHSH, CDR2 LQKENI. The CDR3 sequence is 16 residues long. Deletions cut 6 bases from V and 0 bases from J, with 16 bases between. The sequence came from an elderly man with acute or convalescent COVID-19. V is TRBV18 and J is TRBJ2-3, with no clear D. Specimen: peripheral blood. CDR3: CASSHLASESTDTQYF. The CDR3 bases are TGTGCCAGCTCCCACCTCGCGTCTGAGAGCACAGATACGCAGTATTTT.